This T cell receptor beta chain was observed in a study of cytomegalovirus exposure and HLA in healthy donors. The PCR contained 60 Vbeta and 13 Jbeta primers. Libraries were prepared by immunoSEQ multiplex PCR; TCRdb keeps only in-frame clonotypes and omits some of them. The sample yields around 150,000 clones, around two thirds seen once. General study results and limits: Using the classifier, cytomegalovirus status was reportedly diagnosed with high specificity and sensitivity. Links to common viral pathogens appeared, in a later analysis, for several of the most significant clusters. Cytomegalovirus association was listed for 164 TCR beta chains.

The CDR3 loop spans 15 amino acids. CDR1 and CDR2 (germline): SGHTA, FQGNSA. With 5 bases clipped from V and 3 bases from J, the junction kept 5 bases outside the gene matches. Regarding this clone: Its target is not known.

The specimen was PBMCs. The clonotype comes from a middle-aged man in good health and CMV-seronegative. V gene TRBV7-2 combines with J gene TRBJ2-4; 9 bases map to TRBD2. CDR3 nucleotides: TGTGCCAGCAGCACCCCGCGGGGGGGCAAAAACATTCAGTACTTC. Protein product: CASSTPRGGKNIQYF.